The rows below give T cell receptor beta chains drawn from one sample of a study of CXCR3-negative and CXCR3-positive naive CD8 T cells. TCRdb reprocessed the 5' RACE reads and reports one entry per CDR3 protein, with no DNA. This sample's table has some 10,000 distinct CDR3 sequences. Input material: naive CXCR3- CD8+ T cells from blood. These receptors originate from a human donor in good health. Some clones in this sample may be carry-over from other donors' samples. Each CDR3 is given with its conserved first and last residue. Not every row has a clone size; where given, it reads once, few, many or a size class.

medium-sized	TRBJ1-1	TRBV12-3/TRBV12-4	CASTFQGLNTEAFF
NA	TRBJ1-2	TRBV19	CASSNAGEYYGYTF
medium-sized	TRBJ2-1	TRBV20-1	CSASLTAGVNEQFF
medium-sized	TRBJ1-1	TRBV7-9	CASSLAPRSGNTEAFF
medium-sized	TRBJ2-5	TRBV20-1	CSATTSDQETQYF
medium-sized	TRBJ2-2	TRBV4-1	CASSQSTNPMNTGELFF
medium-sized	TRBJ2-3	TRBV20-1	CSAPPPGRTDTQYF
medium-sized	TRBJ2-1	TRBV25-1	CASSPPESSYNEQFF
NA	TRBJ2-1	TRBV6-6	CASSQTGTSGDNEQFF
NA	TRBJ2-3	TRBV29-1	CSVEAGGADTQYF
NA	TRBJ2-7	TRBV7-3	CASQDSFGEQYF
NA	TRBJ2-1	TRBV29-1	CSVEAGTTGNEQFF
NA	TRBJ2-1	TRBV27	CASSRPGSYNEQFF
NA	TRBJ2-3	TRBV7-2	CASSSTGPLGLAGGTDTQYF
NA	TRBJ2-6	TRBV6-5	CASSYFSGANVLTF
medium-sized	TRBJ2-3	TRBV7-2	CASSLGTDTQYF
NA	TRBJ2-1	TRBV6-2/TRBV6-3	CASSTFKYNEQFF
medium-sized	TRBJ2-7	TRBV20-1	CSASLGYEQYF
NA	TRBJ2-1	TRBV29-1	CSVEKGARSDEQLF
NA	TRBJ1-1	TRBV19	CASSGDRASSTEAFF
medium-sized	TRBJ2-7	TRBV18	CASSPDPYEQYF
NA	TRBJ1-5	TRBV27	CASSLGTVGNQPQHF
NA	TRBJ2-7	TRBV12-3/TRBV12-4	CASSRDRYEQYF
NA	TRBJ2-7	TRBV7-9	CASSSLAGGVAEQYF
NA	TRBJ2-3	TRBV6-6	CASSLLAATDTQYF
NA	TRBJ2-1	TRBV7-9	CASSLPGTLLNYNEQFF
NA	TRBJ2-3	TRBV7-3	CASSLPAGDRDDTYTQYF
medium-sized	TRBJ1-4	TRBV29-1	CSVERVGREDEKLFF
NA	TRBJ2-3	TRBV9	CASSVGSGIATDTQYF
NA	TRBJ1-1	TRBV4-1	CASSQNVGGVEAFF
medium-sized	TRBJ2-1	TRBV29-1	CSVEHGMGNEQFF
NA	TRBJ1-1	TRBV7-9	CASSAGSGNTEAFF
NA	TRBJ2-1	TRBV29-1	CSVVAGGPNEQFF
medium-sized	TRBJ2-3	TRBV7-3	CASSLRDRAGDTQYF
NA	TRBJ2-1	TRBV29-1	CSAYGDGGYNEQFF
NA	TRBJ2-7	TRBV6-1	CASSELAGGFNEQYF
NA	TRBJ1-5	TRBV25-1	CVSVKDQPQHF
NA	TRBJ2-1	TRBV7-6	CASSFRGTSSYNEQFF
medium-sized	TRBJ2-1	TRBV5-1	CASSFDGSSYNEQFF
medium-sized	TRBJ1-3	TRBV15	CATSGDSSSGNTIYF
NA	TRBJ2-1	TRBV4-2	CASSQGQLAGGEQFF
NA	TRBJ2-3	TRBV7-9	CASSSIRLTDTQYF
NA	TRBJ2-1	TRBV24-1	CATSGGGDEQFF
medium-sized	TRBJ2-1	TRBV25-1	CASSESGFTYNEQFF
medium-sized	TRBJ2-1	TRBV28	CASSRLAGNYNEQFF